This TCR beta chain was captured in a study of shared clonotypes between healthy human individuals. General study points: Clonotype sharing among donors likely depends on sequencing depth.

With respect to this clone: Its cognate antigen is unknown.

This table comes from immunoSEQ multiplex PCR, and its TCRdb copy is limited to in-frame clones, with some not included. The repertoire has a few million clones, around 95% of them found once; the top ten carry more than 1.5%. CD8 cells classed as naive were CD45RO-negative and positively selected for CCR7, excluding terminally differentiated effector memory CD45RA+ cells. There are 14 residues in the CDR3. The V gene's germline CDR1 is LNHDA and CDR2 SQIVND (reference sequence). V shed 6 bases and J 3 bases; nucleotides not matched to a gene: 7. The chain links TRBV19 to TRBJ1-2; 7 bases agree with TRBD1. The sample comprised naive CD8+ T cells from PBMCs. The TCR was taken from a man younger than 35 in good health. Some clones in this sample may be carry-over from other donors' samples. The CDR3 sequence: CASRGTELYYGYTF. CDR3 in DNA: TGTGCCAGTAGGGGGACAGAGCTTTACTATGGCTACACCTTC.